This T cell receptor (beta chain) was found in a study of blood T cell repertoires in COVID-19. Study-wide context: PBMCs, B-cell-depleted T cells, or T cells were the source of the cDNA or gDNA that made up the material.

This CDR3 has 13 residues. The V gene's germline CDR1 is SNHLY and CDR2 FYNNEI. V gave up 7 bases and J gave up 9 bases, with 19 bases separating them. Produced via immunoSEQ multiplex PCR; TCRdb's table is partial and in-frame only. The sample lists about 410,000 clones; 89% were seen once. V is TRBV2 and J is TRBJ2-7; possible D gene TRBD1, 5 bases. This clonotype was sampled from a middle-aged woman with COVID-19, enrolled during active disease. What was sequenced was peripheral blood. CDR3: CASTTDSWTGQYF. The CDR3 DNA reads TGTGCCAGCACCACTGACAGCTGGACGGGGCAGTACTTC.